This is a list of T cell receptor beta chains from one sample in a study of cytomegalovirus exposure and HLA in healthy donors. Measured with immunoSEQ multiplex PCR; TCRdb has only the in-frame clones, and not every one. The sample includes more than 250,000 clones, 75% to 90% of them seen just once. Specimen: PBMCs. The receptors here all came from a woman between 18 and 30 years old in good health and CMV-seronegative. Each CDR3 is given with its conserved first and last residue. Fields, in order: CDR3 DNA, CDR3 protein, clone size, D gene, V gene, J gene. D genes are given only for firm matches. The size field is filled for only some rows; it gives once, few, many or a size class.

CDR3nt: TGTGCCAGTAGTATAGACGGGGAGGGCCGGGAGCTGTTTTTT; CDR3aa: CASSIDGEGRELFF; abundance: few; d_gene: TRBD2; v_gene: TRBV19; j_gene: TRBJ2-2
CDR3nt: TGTGCCAGCACTGACCCGGACACTGAAGCTTTCTTT; CDR3aa: CASTDPDTEAFF; abundance: once; d_gene: NA; v_gene: TRBV6-1; j_gene: TRBJ1-1
CDR3nt: TGTGCCAGCAGCTACAGCGGACCGTCTCAAGCGGGAGGTTCCCCCTACGAGCAGTACTTC; CDR3aa: CASSYSGPSQAGGSPYEQYF; abundance: NA; d_gene: TRBD2; v_gene: TRBV7-3; j_gene: TRBJ2-7
CDR3nt: TGTGCCAGCAGTTCCCGGTTCTACGAGCAGTACTTC; CDR3aa: CASSSRFYEQYF; abundance: NA; d_gene: NA; v_gene: TRBV27; j_gene: TRBJ2-7
CDR3nt: TGCGCCAGCAGCCCAGGGACAGGGTCCTACGAGCAGTACTTC; CDR3aa: CASSPGTGSYEQYF; abundance: NA; d_gene: TRBD1; v_gene: TRBV5-1; j_gene: TRBJ2-7
CDR3nt: TGTGCCAGCAGTTCAGCGGGAGTCGCAGATACGCAGTATTTT; CDR3aa: CASSSAGVADTQYF; abundance: NA; d_gene: TRBD2; v_gene: TRBV28; j_gene: TRBJ2-3
CDR3nt: TGTGCCAGCACCCAGACAGGGGTGCTCCCCGGGGCCAACGTCCTGACTTTC; CDR3aa: CASTQTGVLPGANVLTF; abundance: NA; d_gene: TRBD1; v_gene: TRBV27; j_gene: TRBJ2-6
CDR3nt: TGTGCCAGCATTGGGACTTTGCAAGAGACCCAGTACTTC; CDR3aa: CASIGTLQETQYF; abundance: NA; d_gene: NA; v_gene: TRBV2; j_gene: TRBJ2-5
CDR3nt: TGTGCCAGCAGACAGGGGGCGACTGAAGCTTTCTTT; CDR3aa: CASRQGATEAFF; abundance: NA; d_gene: TRBD1; v_gene: TRBV2; j_gene: TRBJ1-1
CDR3nt: TGTGCCAGCAGCGTAGAGCGAGGTTACCGTTACACCGGGGAGCTGTTTTTT; CDR3aa: CASSVERGYRYTGELFF; abundance: NA; d_gene: NA; v_gene: TRBV9; j_gene: TRBJ2-2
CDR3nt: TGTGCCAGCGTGGGAGCAGGCTACAATGAGCAGTTCTTC; CDR3aa: CASVGAGYNEQFF; abundance: NA; d_gene: NA; v_gene: TRBV25-1; j_gene: TRBJ2-1
CDR3nt: TGTGCCAGCAGTTTATACGGGACAGGGACTCAGCCCCAGCATTTT; CDR3aa: CASSLYGTGTQPQHF; abundance: NA; d_gene: TRBD1; v_gene: TRBV28; j_gene: TRBJ1-5
CDR3nt: TGTGCCAGCAGCTTAGGGGCTAGCGGAACCTACGAGCAGTACTTC; CDR3aa: CASSLGASGTYEQYF; abundance: NA; d_gene: TRBD2; v_gene: TRBV7-9; j_gene: TRBJ2-7
CDR3nt: TGTGCCAGCAGGGGGGGATATAGCAATCAGCCCCAGCATTTT; CDR3aa: CASRGGYSNQPQHF; abundance: few; d_gene: NA; v_gene: TRBV6-5; j_gene: TRBJ1-5
CDR3nt: TGTGCCAGCAGCTTACAACAGAACACTGAAGCTTTCTTT; CDR3aa: CASSLQQNTEAFF; abundance: many; d_gene: NA; v_gene: TRBV7-3; j_gene: TRBJ1-1
CDR3nt: TGCAGCGTTCAGGGACAGGATACGTGGTACTCTGGAAACACCATATATTTT; CDR3aa: CSVQGQDTWYSGNTIYF; abundance: NA; d_gene: TRBD1; v_gene: TRBV29-1; j_gene: TRBJ1-3
CDR3nt: TGTGCCAGCACCAAGGGCAGGGGGCAGGATGGAAACACCATATATTTT; CDR3aa: CASTKGRGQDGNTIYF; abundance: NA; d_gene: TRBD1; v_gene: TRBV9; j_gene: TRBJ1-3
CDR3nt: TGTGCCAGCACTCGGAGTGCGGGGAACACCATATATTTT; CDR3aa: CASTRSAGNTIYF; abundance: NA; d_gene: NA; v_gene: TRBV28; j_gene: TRBJ1-3
CDR3nt: TGCGCCAGCAGCTTGGTGAGACAGGGGGCACAAGAGACCCAGTACTTC; CDR3aa: CASSLVRQGAQETQYF; abundance: NA; d_gene: TRBD1; v_gene: TRBV5-1; j_gene: TRBJ2-5
CDR3nt: TGTGCCAGCAGTCTGACTAGCAGTCTGGACTACGAGCAGTACTTC; CDR3aa: CASSLTSSLDYEQYF; abundance: NA; d_gene: TRBD2; v_gene: TRBV6-5; j_gene: TRBJ2-7
CDR3nt: TGTGCCAGCTCACCACCGGGTCCGGGAGAGCAGTACTTC; CDR3aa: CASSPPGPGEQYF; abundance: NA; d_gene: NA; v_gene: TRBV18; j_gene: TRBJ2-7
CDR3nt: TGTGCCAGCAGCCTCGGAGTAGCGGGAAAAAACATTCAGTACTTC; CDR3aa: CASSLGVAGKNIQYF; abundance: NA; d_gene: TRBD2; v_gene: TRBV13; j_gene: TRBJ2-4
CDR3nt: TGTGCCAGCAGCTCCCTAGCGGGCAGCTCCTACAATGAGCAGTTCTTC; CDR3aa: CASSSLAGSSYNEQFF; abundance: NA; d_gene: TRBD2; v_gene: TRBV11-2; j_gene: TRBJ2-1
CDR3nt: TGTGCCAGCAGCAGGGCAGGGGTGGACATTCAGTACTTC; CDR3aa: CASSRAGVDIQYF; abundance: NA; d_gene: NA; v_gene: TRBV21-1; j_gene: TRBJ2-4
CDR3nt: TGTGCCAGCAGCGTAGATGTGGGAGTAAGGAATGAGCAGTTCTTC; CDR3aa: CASSVDVGVRNEQFF; abundance: NA; d_gene: NA; v_gene: TRBV9; j_gene: TRBJ2-1
CDR3nt: TGTGCCAGCAGATCCGGACTAGCGAGCAATGAGCAGTTCTTC; CDR3aa: CASRSGLASNEQFF; abundance: NA; d_gene: TRBD2; v_gene: TRBV7-3; j_gene: TRBJ2-1
CDR3nt: TGTGCCAGCAGTTACAGCCACGAGCAGTACTTC; CDR3aa: CASSYSHEQYF; abundance: NA; d_gene: NA; v_gene: TRBV6-5; j_gene: TRBJ2-7
CDR3nt: TGTGCCATCAGTACAGGACAGGCTAGTGGAGCTTTCTTT; CDR3aa: CAISTGQASGAFF; abundance: many; d_gene: TRBD1; v_gene: TRBV10-3; j_gene: TRBJ1-1
CDR3nt: TGTGCCAGCAGCGTAGGCGGGATAGAATACAATGAGCAGTTCTTC; CDR3aa: CASSVGGIEYNEQFF; abundance: NA; d_gene: NA; v_gene: TRBV9; j_gene: TRBJ2-1
CDR3nt: TGCGCCAGCAGCGCCGAGACTAGCGGGTCGTACACCGGGGAGCTGTTTTTT; CDR3aa: CASSAETSGSYTGELFF; abundance: once; d_gene: TRBD2; v_gene: TRBV4-3; j_gene: TRBJ2-2
CDR3nt: TGTGCCAGCAGTGACAGGTGGGGACAGGTAGCCGTTAATCAGCCCCAGCATTTT; CDR3aa: CASSDRWGQVAVNQPQHF; abundance: NA; d_gene: TRBD1; v_gene: TRBV6-4; j_gene: TRBJ1-5
CDR3nt: TGCGCCAGCAGCCCCAGTGGGGGGATCGCCTATGGCTACACCTTC; CDR3aa: CASSPSGGIAYGYTF; abundance: NA; d_gene: NA; v_gene: TRBV5-1; j_gene: TRBJ1-2
CDR3nt: TGTGCCAGTGCCACTAGCGGGGCTTCCTACGAGCAGTACTTC; CDR3aa: CASATSGASYEQYF; abundance: NA; d_gene: TRBD2; v_gene: TRBV19; j_gene: TRBJ2-7
CDR3nt: TGTGCCATCAGTGTCGGTCAGACTAATGAGCAGTTCTTC; CDR3aa: CAISVGQTNEQFF; abundance: NA; d_gene: NA; v_gene: TRBV10-3; j_gene: TRBJ2-1
CDR3nt: TGCGCCAGCAACGACGACCGGGGAGCAGGTACGCAGTATTTT; CDR3aa: CASNDDRGAGTQYF; abundance: NA; d_gene: NA; v_gene: TRBV5-1; j_gene: TRBJ2-3
CDR3nt: TGTGCCAGCAGCCCACGACGACAGCCCTACGAGCAGTACTTC; CDR3aa: CASSPRRQPYEQYF; abundance: NA; d_gene: NA; v_gene: TRBV11-2; j_gene: TRBJ2-7
CDR3nt: TGTGCCATCAGTGGGACAGGGGGCGCAGATACGCAGTATTTT; CDR3aa: CAISGTGGADTQYF; abundance: NA; d_gene: TRBD1; v_gene: TRBV10-3; j_gene: TRBJ2-3